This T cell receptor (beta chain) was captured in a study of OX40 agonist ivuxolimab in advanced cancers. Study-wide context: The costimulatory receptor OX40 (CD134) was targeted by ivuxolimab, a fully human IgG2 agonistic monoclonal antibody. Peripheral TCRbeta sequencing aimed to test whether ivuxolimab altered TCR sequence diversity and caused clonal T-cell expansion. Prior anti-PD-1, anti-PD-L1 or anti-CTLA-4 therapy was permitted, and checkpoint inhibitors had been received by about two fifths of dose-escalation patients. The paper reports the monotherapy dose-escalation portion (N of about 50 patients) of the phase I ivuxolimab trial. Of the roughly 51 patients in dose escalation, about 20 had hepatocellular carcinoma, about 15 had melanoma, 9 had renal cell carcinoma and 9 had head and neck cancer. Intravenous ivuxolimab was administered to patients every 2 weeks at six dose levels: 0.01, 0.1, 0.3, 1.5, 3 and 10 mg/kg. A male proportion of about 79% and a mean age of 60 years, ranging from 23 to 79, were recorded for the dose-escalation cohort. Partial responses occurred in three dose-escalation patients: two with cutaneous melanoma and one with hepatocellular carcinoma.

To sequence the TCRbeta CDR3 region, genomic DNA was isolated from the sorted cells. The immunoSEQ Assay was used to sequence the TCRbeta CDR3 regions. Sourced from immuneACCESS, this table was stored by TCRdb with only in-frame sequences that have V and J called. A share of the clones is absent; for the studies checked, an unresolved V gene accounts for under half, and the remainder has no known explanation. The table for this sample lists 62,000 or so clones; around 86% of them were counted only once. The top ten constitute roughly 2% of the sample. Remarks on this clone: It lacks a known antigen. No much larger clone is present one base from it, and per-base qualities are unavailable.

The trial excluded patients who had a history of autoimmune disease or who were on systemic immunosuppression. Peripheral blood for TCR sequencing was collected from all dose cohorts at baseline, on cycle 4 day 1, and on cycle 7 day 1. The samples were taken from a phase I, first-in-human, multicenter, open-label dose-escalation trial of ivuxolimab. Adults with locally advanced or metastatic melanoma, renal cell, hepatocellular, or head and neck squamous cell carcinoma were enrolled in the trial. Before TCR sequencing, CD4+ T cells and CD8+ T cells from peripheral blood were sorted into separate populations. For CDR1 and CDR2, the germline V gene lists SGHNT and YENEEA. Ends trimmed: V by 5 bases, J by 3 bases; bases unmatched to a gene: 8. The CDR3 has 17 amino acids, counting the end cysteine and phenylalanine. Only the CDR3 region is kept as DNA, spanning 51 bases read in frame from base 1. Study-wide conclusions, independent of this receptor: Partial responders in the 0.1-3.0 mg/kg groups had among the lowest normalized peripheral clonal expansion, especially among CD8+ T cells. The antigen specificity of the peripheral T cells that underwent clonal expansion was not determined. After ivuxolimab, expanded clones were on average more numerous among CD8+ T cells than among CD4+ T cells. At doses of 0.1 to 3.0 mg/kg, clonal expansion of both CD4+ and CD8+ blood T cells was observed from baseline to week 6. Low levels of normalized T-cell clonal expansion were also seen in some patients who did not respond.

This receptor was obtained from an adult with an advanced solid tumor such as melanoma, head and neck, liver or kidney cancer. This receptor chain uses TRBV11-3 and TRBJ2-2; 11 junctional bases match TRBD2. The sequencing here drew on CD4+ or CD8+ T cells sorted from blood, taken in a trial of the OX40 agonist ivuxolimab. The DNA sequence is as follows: TGTGCCAGCAGCGAAGGAGGACTAGCGGGCGACACCGGGGAGCTGTTTTTT. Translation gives CASSEGGLAGDTGELFF.